The T cell receptor beta chain under discussion was sequenced for a study of T cells in Graves' hyperthyroidism and ophthalmopathy. RNA transcripts were the template for amplifying TCR beta CDR3 regions. TCR CDR3 regions were first amplified by RT-PCR with HTBI primers. TCRdb recomputed calls from the multiplex PCR reads with MiXCR, one row per CDR3 protein. This table has more than 500,000 distinct CDR3 sequences, 14% to 15% appearing once. The CDR3 has 13 amino acids. V lost 6 bases, J lost 2 bases, and 4 bases stayed unmatched. CDR1 is SQVTM, CDR2 ANQGSEA, per germline. Ophthalmopathy in the patients scored at least 3 on Clinical Activity Score and at least 4 on NOSPECS grade, lasting under 3 months. Uncontrolled infection, other autoimmune disease, pregnancy or lactation disqualified patients from enrolment. In making diagnoses, clinical symptoms, serum thyroxine and TRAb, thyroid ultrasound and orbital computed tomography were all used.

This clonotype was counted many times. This chain joins TRBV29-1 and TRBJ2-5; 9 bases are a match to TRBD2. The origin of this receptor is a woman between 40 and 50 years old with Graves' ophthalmopathy. What was sequenced was blood. CDR3: CSVDSGSQETQYF. In nucleotides, the CDR3 is TGCAGCGTAGATAGCGGGAGTCAAGAGACCCAGTACTTC. Full variable domain (remainder filled in from reference TRBV29-1 and TRBJ2-5): SAVISQKPSRDICQRGTSLTIQCQVDSQVTMMFWYRQQPGQSLTLIATANQGSEATYESGFVIDKFPISRPNLTFSTLTVSNMSPEDSSIYLCSVDSGSQETQYFGPGTRLLVL.